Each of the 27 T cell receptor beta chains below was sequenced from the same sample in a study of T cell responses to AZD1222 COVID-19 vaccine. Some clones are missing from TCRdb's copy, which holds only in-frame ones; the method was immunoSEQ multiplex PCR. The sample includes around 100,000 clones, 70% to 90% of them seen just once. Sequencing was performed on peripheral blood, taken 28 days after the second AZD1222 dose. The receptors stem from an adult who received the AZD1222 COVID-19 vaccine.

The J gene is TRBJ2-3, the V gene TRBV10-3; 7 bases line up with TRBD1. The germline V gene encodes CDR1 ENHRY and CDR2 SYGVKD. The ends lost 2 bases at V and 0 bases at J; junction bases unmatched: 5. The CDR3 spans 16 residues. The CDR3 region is CAISEVTGLSTDTQYF. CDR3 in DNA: TGTGCCATCAGTGAGGTGACAGGGTTGAGCACAGATACGCAGTATTTT.

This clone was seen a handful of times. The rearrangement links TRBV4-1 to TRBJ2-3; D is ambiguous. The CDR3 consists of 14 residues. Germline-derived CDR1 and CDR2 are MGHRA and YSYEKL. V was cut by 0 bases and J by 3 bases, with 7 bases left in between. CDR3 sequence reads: CASSQEGSTDTQYF. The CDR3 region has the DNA TGCGCCAGCAGCCAAGAGGGGTCTACAGATACGCAGTATTTT.

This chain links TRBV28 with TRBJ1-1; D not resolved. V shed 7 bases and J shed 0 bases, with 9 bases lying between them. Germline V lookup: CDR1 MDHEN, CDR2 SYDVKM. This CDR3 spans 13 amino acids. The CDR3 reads CASILQLNTEAFF. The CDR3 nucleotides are TGTGCCAGCATCCTACAGTTGAACACTGAAGCTTTCTTT.

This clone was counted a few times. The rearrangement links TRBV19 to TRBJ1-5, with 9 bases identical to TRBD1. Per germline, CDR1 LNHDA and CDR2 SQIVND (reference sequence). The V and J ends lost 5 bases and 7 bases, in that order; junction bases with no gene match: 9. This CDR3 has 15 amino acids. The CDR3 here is CASSQSDRGKQPQHF. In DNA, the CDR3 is TGTGCCAGTAGTCAATCAGACAGGGGGAAACAGCCCCAGCATTTT.

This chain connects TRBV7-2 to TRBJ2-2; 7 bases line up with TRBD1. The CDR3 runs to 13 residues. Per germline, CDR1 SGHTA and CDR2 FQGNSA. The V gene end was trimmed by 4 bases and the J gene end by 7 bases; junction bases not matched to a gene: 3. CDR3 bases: TGTGCCAGCAGCTCGACAGGGATCGGGGAGCTGTTTTTT. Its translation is CASSSTGIGELFF.

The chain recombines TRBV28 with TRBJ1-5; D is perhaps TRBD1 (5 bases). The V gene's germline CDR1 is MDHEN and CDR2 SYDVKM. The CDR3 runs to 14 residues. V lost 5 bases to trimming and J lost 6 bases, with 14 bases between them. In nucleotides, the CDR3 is TGTGCCAGCAGTACCGCCGGGACGGGTCAGCCCCAGCATTTT. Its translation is CASSTAGTGQPQHF.

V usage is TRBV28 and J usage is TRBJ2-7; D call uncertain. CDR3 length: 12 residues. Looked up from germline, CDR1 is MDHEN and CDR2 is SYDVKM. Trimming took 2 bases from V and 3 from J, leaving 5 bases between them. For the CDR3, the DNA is TGTGCCAGCAGTTTAAAGGGCTACGAGCAGTACTTC. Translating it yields CASSLKGYEQYF. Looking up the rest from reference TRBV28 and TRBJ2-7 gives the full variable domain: DVKVTQSSRYLVKRTGEKVFLECVQDMDHENMFWYRQDPGLGLRLIYFSYDVKMKEKGDIPEGYSVSREKKERFSLILESASTNQTSMYLCASSLKGYEQYFGPGTRLTVT.

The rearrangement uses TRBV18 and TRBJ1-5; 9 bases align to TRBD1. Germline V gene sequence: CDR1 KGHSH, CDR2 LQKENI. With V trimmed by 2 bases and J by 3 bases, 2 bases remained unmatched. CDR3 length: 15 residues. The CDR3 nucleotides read TGTGCCAGCTCACCAGGGACAGGGATCAATCAGCCCCAGCATTTT. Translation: CASSPGTGINQPQHF.

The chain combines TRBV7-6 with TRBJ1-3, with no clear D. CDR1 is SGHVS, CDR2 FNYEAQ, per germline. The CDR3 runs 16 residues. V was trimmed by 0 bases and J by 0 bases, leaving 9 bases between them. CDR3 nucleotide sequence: TGTGCCAGCAGCTTAGCGCTTGGGAGCTCTGGAAACACCATATATTTT. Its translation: CASSLALGSSGNTIYF.

The CDR3 loop reads CASSQDLAGVSNQPQHF. The CDR3 coding sequence is TGCGCCAGCAGCCAAGATCTGGCAGGGGTTAGCAATCAGCCCCAGCATTTT. The chain couples TRBV4-3 to TRBJ1-5, with TRBD1 as a possible D gene (6 bases). CDR1 is LGHNA, CDR2 YSLEER, per germline. V dropped 0 bases and J dropped 0 bases, with 12 bases sitting between them. CDR3 length: 17 residues.

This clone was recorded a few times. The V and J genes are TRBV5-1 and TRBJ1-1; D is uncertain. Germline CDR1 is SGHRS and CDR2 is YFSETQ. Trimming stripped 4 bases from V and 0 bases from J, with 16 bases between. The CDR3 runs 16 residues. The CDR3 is CASSDSPGNVNTEAFF. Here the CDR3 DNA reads TGCGCCAGCAGCGACTCGCCTGGTAACGTGAACACTGAAGCTTTCTTT. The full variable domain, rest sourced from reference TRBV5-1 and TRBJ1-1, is KAGVTQTPRYLIKTRGQQVTLSCSPISGHRSVSWYQQTPGQGLQFLFEYFSETQRNKGNFPGRFSGRQFSNSRSEMNVSTLELGDSALYLCASSDSPGNVNTEAFFGQGTRLTVV.

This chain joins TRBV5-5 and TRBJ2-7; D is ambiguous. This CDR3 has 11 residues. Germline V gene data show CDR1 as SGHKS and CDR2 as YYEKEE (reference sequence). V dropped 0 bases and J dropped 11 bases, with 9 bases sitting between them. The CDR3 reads CASSLDGFEYF. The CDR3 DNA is TGTGCCAGCAGCTTGGACGGCTTTGAGTACTTC.

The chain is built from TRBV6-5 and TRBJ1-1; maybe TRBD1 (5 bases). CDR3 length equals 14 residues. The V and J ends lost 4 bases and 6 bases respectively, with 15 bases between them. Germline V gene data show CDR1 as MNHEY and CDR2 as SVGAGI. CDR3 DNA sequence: TGTGCCAGCAGTTTGACGGGCAGGGACTCTGAAGCTTTCTTT. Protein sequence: CASSLTGRDSEAFF.

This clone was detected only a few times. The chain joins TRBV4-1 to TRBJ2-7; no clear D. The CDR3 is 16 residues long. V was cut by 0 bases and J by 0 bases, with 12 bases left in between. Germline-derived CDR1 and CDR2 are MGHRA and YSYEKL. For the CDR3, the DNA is TGCGCCAGCAGCCAAGAAAAGAGGAACCGCTCCTACGAGCAGTACTTC. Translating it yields CASSQEKRNRSYEQYF.

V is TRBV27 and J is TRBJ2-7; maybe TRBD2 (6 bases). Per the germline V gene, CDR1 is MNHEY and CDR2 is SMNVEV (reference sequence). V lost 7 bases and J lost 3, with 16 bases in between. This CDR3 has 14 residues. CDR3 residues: CASKRSRDFYEQYF. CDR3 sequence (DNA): TGTGCCAGCAAACGGAGCCGGGACTTCTACGAGCAGTACTTC.

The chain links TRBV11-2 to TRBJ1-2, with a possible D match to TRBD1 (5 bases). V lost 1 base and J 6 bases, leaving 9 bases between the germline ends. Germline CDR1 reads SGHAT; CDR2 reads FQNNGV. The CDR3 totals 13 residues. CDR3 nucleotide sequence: TGTGCCAGCAGCTTAGCCCAGGGAGATGGCTACACCTTC. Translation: CASSLAQGDGYTF.

DNA for the CDR3: TGTGCCAGTAGCCTGATAGACAGAAACAATGAGCAGTTCTTC. The encoded protein is CASSLIDRNNEQFF. This chain uses TRBV19 with TRBJ2-1; perhaps TRBD1 as D (5 bases). CDR1 and CDR2 (germline): LNHDA, SQIVND (reference sequence). Between the trimmed V and J ends, which lost 6 bases and 5 bases, there was a span of 14 bases. The CDR3 extends over 14 amino acids.

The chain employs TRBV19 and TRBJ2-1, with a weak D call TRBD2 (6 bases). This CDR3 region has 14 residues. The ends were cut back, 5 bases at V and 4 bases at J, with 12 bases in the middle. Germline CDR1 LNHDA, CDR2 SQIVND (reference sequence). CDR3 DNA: TGTGCCAGTAGTGAAGGGCGGGAATACAATGAGCAGTTCTTC. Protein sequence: CASSEGREYNEQFF.

The CDR3 region has the DNA TGTGCCAGTAGTCCGGAGCCCAGTATTCAAGAGACCCAGTACTTC. It encodes CASSPEPSIQETQYF. The chain recombines TRBV19 with TRBJ2-5; D is ambiguous. This CDR3 is 15 amino acids long. Trimming took off 5 bases at V and 2 bases at J, with 15 bases between the two ends. Germline-derived CDR1 and CDR2 are LNHDA and SQIVND (reference sequence). The variable domain in full, completed from reference TRBV19 and TRBJ2-5, reads DGGITQSPKYLFRKEGQNVTLSCEQNLNHDAMYWYRQDPGQGLRLIYYSQIVNDFQKGDIAEGYSVSREKKESFPLTVTSAQKNPTAFYLCASSPEPSIQETQYFGPGTRLLVL.

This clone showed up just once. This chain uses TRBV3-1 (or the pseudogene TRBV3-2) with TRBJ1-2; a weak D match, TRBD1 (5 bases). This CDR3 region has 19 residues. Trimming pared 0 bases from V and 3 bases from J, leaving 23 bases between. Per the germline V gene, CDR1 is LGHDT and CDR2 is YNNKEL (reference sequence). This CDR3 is CASSQDRETVVSHYYGYTF. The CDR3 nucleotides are TGTGCCAGCAGCCAAGACCGGGAGACAGTTGTTTCCCACTACTATGGCTACACCTTC.

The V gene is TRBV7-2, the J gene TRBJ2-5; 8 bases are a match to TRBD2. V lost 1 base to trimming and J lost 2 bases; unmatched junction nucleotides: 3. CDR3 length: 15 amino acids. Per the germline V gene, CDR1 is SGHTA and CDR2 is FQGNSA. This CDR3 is CASSLVGGGQETQYF. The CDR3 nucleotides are TGTGCCAGCAGCTTAGTAGGCGGGGGGCAAGAGACCCAGTACTTC.

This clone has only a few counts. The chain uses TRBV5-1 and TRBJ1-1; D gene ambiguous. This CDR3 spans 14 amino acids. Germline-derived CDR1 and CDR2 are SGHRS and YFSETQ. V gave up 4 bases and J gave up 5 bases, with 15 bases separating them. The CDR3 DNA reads TGCGCCAGCAGCCCTGTGCCGGGCTCGACTGAAGCTTTCTTT. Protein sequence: CASSPVPGSTEAFF.

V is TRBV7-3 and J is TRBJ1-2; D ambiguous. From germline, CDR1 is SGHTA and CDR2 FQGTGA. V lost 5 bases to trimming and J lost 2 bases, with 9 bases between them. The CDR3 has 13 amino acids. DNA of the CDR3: TGTGCCAGCAGCCCGACCTTGAACTATGGCTACACCTTC. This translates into CASSPTLNYGYTF.

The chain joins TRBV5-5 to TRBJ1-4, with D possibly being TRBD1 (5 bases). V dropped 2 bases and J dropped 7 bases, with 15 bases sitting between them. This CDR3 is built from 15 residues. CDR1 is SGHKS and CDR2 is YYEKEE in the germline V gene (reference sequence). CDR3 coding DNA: TGTGCCAGCAGCTTCAGACGGGTGGGGGGTGAAAAACTGTTTTTT. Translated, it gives CASSFRRVGGEKLFF.

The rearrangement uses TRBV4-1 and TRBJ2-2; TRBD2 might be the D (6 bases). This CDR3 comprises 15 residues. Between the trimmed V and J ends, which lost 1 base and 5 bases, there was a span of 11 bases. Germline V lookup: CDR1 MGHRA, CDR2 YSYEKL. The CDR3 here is CASSQVGRGTGELFF. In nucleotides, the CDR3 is TGCGCCAGCAGCCAAGTTGGTCGGGGGACCGGGGAGCTGTTTTTT.

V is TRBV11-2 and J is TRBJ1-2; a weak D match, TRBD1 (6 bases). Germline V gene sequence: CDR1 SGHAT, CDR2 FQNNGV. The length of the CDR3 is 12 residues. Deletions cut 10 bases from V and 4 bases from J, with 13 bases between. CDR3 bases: TGTGCCACCATGGACAGAGCCTATGGCTACACCTTC. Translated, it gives CATMDRAYGYTF.

The CDR3 bases are TGTGCCAGCAGTCGAACAGGGGAGGCCGGCTACACCTTC. It yields the protein CASSRTGEAGYTF. The V and J genes are TRBV28 and TRBJ1-2; TRBD1 matches 7 bases. The CDR3 contains 13 residues. V dropped 5 bases and J dropped 8; count of bases not matched to a gene: 8. CDR1 is MDHEN, CDR2 SYDVKM, per germline.